This record covers a single TCR beta chain. Per the germline V gene, CDR1 is KGHSH and CDR2 is LQKENI. The germline V and J ends were trimmed by 3 bases and 0 bases, with 11 bases remaining between them. The CDR3 sequence is 15 residues long. The data are from a study of blood T cell repertoires in COVID-19. Looking at the study overall: Spain, Italy and the United States supplied samples that represented acute and convalescent COVID-19. PBMCs, B-cell-depleted T cells, or T cells were the source of the cDNA or gDNA that made up the material.

How the authors handled the data: Counts of nucleated cells, estimated from reference gene primer amplification, were obtained. TCRdb keeps only in-frame clones here, not all; method: immunoSEQ multiplex PCR. D and trimming were read from the DNA, whereas the V and J calls and clone size are those reported in that table. Of about 77,000 clones listed, 80% are singletons. The sequence came from a woman aged 65 to 85 with acute or convalescent COVID-19. The chain carries TRBV18 and TRBJ1-1; D uncertain. The sample taken for sequencing was peripheral blood. The CDR3 protein is CASSPSTALNTEAFF. The CDR3 region has the DNA TGTGCCAGCTCACCGTCTACAGCCCTGAACACTGAAGCTTTCTTT.